The rows below give T cell receptor beta chains drawn from one sample of a study of glioma-infiltrating T cells. Via MiXCR, TCRdb re-called the multiplex PCR reads, giving one row per CDR3 protein. The profile shows about 140,000 distinct CDR3 sequences, 39% of them singletons. Sequencing used glioma tissue, nonneoplastic brain tissue, or PBMCs (not recorded which). These receptors came from a human donor with low-grade glioma or glioblastoma, undergoing nonglioma brain surgery, or in good health (not recorded which). The CDR3 runs from the conserved cysteine through the conserved F or W. A D gene is named only where the DNA matches it firmly. Clone size appears in some rows only: once, few, many, or a class for an expanded clone.

>TRBJ2-7|.|few|TRBV6-2/TRBV6-3
TGTGCCAGCAGTTACGCGGGGCTAAGCTCCTACGAGCAGTACTTC
CASSYAGLSSYEQYF
>TRBJ2-5|.|.|TRBV6-1
TGTGCCAGCAGTCGCCGGACGGTCCAAGAGACCCAGTACTTC
CASSRRTVQETQYF
>TRBJ2-2|.|.|TRBV27
TGTGCCAGCAGTTTTCTGGGGGGTTCCGGGGAGCTGTTTTTT
CASSFLGGSGELFF
>TRBJ2-7|.|.|TRBV28
TGTGCCAGCAACAACCCGGACACCCCCTACGAGCAGTACTTC
CASNNPDTPYEQYF
>TRBJ1-5|.|.|TRBV10-3
TGTGCCATCAGCACTGGCAGAAGCAATCAGCCCCAGCATTTT
CAISTGRSNQPQHF
>TRBJ2-3|.|.|TRBV6-1
TGTGCCAGCAAACAGGGAGGAGATACGCAGTATTTT
CASKQGGDTQYF
>TRBJ2-2|TRBD1|medium-sized|TRBV4-3
TGCGCCAGCAGCCAAGCCCAGGGGGTTTCGAACACCGGGGAGCTGTTTTTT
CASSQAQGVSNTGELFF
>TRBJ2-5|.|.|TRBV7-7
TGTGCTAGCAGCTTAAGTAGACAGGAAGAGACCCAGTACTTC
CASSLSRQEETQYF
>TRBJ2-3|.|.|TRBV29-1
TGCAGCGTTTCGCAAGGGGCAGATACGCAGTATTTT
CSVSQGADTQYF
>TRBJ1-1|.|few|TRBV2
TGTGCCAGCACCGCCTACACTGAAGCTTTCTTT
CASTAYTEAFF
>TRBJ1-2|TRBD1|few|TRBV6-6
TGTGCCAGCAGTTACTCGGGACAGTTTGATGGCTACACCTTC
CASSYSGQFDGYTF
>TRBJ2-3|TRBD2|few|TRBV20-1
TGCAGTGCTAGAGATTTCGCGGGAGGGCCAGATACGCAGTATTTT
CSARDFAGGPDTQYF
>TRBJ1-1|.|.|TRBV19
TGTGCCAGTAGTGCCACCCGTGGCACTGAAGCTTTCTTT
CASSATRGTEAFF
>TRBJ2-7|TRBD2|.|TRBV6-5
TGTGCCAGCAGCTCCGGTCTACGAGGGAGGGCCTACGAGCAGTACTTC
CASSSGLRGRAYEQYF
>TRBJ2-7|TRBD2|many|TRBV27
TGTGCCAGCAGTGTCAGCGGGAGCGGAATCGACGAGCAGTACTTC
CASSVSGSGIDEQYF
>TRBJ2-3|TRBD2|.|TRBV6-1
TGTGCCAGCTCACCACCCGCTAGCGGGAGCACAGATACGCAGTATTTT
CASSPPASGSTDTQYF
>TRBJ2-1|TRBD2|.|TRBV6-1
TGTGCCAGCAGTCCGCCCCCTCTAGCGGGGGGTAATGAGCAGTTCTTC
CASSPPPLAGGNEQFF
>TRBJ1-1|.|many|TRBV6-2/TRBV6-3
TGTGCCAGCAGTTACTCCGCCAAGGTGAACACTGAAGCTTTCTTT
CASSYSAKVNTEAFF
>TRBJ2-3|.|few|TRBV28
TGTGCCAGCAGTTTAGGGGGCTTGGGGGAAGATACGCAGTATTTT
CASSLGGLGEDTQYF
>TRBJ2-7|TRBD2|.|TRBV6-2/TRBV6-3
TGTACCAGCAGTTACTTCGCGGGGGAGGACGAGCAGTACTTC
CTSSYFAGEDEQYF
>TRBJ1-1|TRBD1|.|TRBV4-1
TGCGCCAGCAGCCCCGGACAGGGCATGGCTTTCTTT
CASSPGQGMAFF
>TRBJ1-1|.|.|TRBV7-9
TGTGCCAGCAGCCCACGACCGGGGGCAGACGGGAACACTGAAGCTTTCTTT
CASSPRPGADGNTEAFF
>TRBJ2-5|.|.|TRBV2
TGTGCCAGCAATCAGGGGTGGGAGACCCAATACTTC
CASNQGWETQYF
>TRBJ1-5|.|.|TRBV6-5
TGTGCCAGCAGTTACCCCCCAGGGTTGAATCAGCCCCAGCATTTT
CASSYPPGLNQPQHF
>TRBJ2-7|.|.|TRBV7-8
TGTGCCAGCAGCTTCTATGGATACGAGCAGTACTTC
CASSFYGYEQYF
>TRBJ2-2|TRBD2|.|TRBV6-5
TGTGCCAGCAGTTACAATCTAGCGGGAGAGGGTACCGGGGAGCTGTTTTTT
CASSYNLAGEGTGELFF
>TRBJ2-5|TRBD2|.|TRBV7-2
TGTGCCAGCAGCTTATTACGGGGGGGACAGACCCAGTACTTC
CASSLLRGGQTQYF
>TRBJ2-2|.|.|TRBV6-6
TGTGCCAGCAGTTGGACAGACATCACCGGGGAGCTGTTTTTT
CASSWTDITGELFF
>TRBJ2-7|.|once|TRBV27
TGTGCCAGCAGTTCCCTGGGGACATGGGGCTACGAGCAGTACTTC
CASSSLGTWGYEQYF
>TRBJ2-1|.|.|TRBV18
TGTGCCAGCTCACCGAGGATGACCAATGAGCAGTTCTTC
CASSPRMTNEQFF
>TRBJ2-3|.|.|TRBV6-2/TRBV6-3
TGTGCCAGCAGCCTCCCCCGGGAAGCCACAGATACGCAGTATTTT
CASSLPREATDTQYF
>TRBJ1-2|.|.|TRBV4-1
TGCGCCAGCAGCCAAGATAGCCTACAAACCTATGGCTACACCTTC
CASSQDSLQTYGYTF
>TRBJ2-7|TRBD2|few|TRBV7-2
TGTGCCAGCAGCTTAGGGGGCGGGAGCGACGAGCAGTACTTC
CASSLGGGSDEQYF
>TRBJ2-5|.|many|TRBV7-2
TGTGCCCGCAGCTTAGGCCAGGAGGCGACCCAGTACTTC
CARSLGQEATQYF
>TRBJ2-1|.|.|TRBV6-2/TRBV6-3
TGTGCCAGCAGCGATCCGGGAAGCTCCTACGAGCAGTTCTTC
CASSDPGSSYEQFF
>TRBJ2-3|TRBD2|.|TRBV12-3/TRBV12-4
TGTGCCAGCAGTTTGACTAGCCCGGGGGATACGCAGTATTTT
CASSLTSPGDTQYF
>TRBJ2-1|TRBD2|many|TRBV7-2
TGTGCCAGCAGCTTAGATGGCGGGAGAGGTGATGAGCAGTTCTTC
CASSLDGGRGDEQFF
>TRBJ2-7|.|.|TRBV7-9
TGTGCCAGCAGCCCACAGGACGAGCAGTACTTC
CASSPQDEQYF
>TRBJ1-1|TRBD1|.|TRBV7-3
TGTGCCAGCAGCTGGGGACAGGGCGTCGCTGAAGCTTTCTTT
CASSWGQGVAEAFF
>TRBJ1-1|TRBD1|.|TRBV18
TGTGCCAGCTCACCTCGTGACAGGGCGGGCACTGAAGCTTTCTTT
CASSPRDRAGTEAFF
>TRBJ2-2|TRBD2|once|TRBV6-1
TGTGCCTCCAACCCTAGCGGGAGAGGGGGCACCGGGGAGCTGTTTTTT
CASNPSGRGGTGELFF
>TRBJ2-7|.|many|TRBV27
TGTGCCAGCAGTTTAGGCAGGGGAATTGACGAGCAGTACTTC
CASSLGRGIDEQYF